Listed below are T cell receptor beta chains from one sample, sequenced in a study of blood T cell repertoires in COVID-19. The table came from immunoSEQ multiplex PCR; TCRdb's copy has only in-frame clones and leaves some out. This repertoire shows about 110,000 clones, about 90% found once; its top ten account for around 2%. Material for sequencing was peripheral blood. The receptors were gathered from a human donor in a cohort sampled during active COVID-19. CDR3s include the opening cysteine and the closing phenylalanine or tryptophan. D genes are given only for firm matches. Size tells how often a clone was seen (once, few, many) or the class of an expanded clone, and some rows leave it out.

clone size,CDR3 length,D gene,V gene,J gene,CDR3 DNA,CDR3 protein
.,16,.,TRBV6-6,TRBJ1-2,TGTGCCAGCAGTTACAGTCCCCCCAGGGGCTTGGATGGCTACACCTTC,CASSYSPPRGLDGYTF
.,14,.,TRBV5-6,TRBJ2-7,TGTGCCAGCAGCCCCGGACAGCACTCGACCGAGCAGTACTTC,CASSPGQHSTEQYF
.,13,TRBD1,TRBV12-3/TRBV12-4,TRBJ2-1,TGTGCCAGCAGGCCGACAGGGGGAAATGAGCAGTTCTTC,CASRPTGGNEQFF
.,14,.,TRBV6-5,TRBJ2-1,TGTGCCAGCAGTTACGGGGGCAAGTTCAATGAGCAGTTCTTC,CASSYGGKFNEQFF
.,13,.,TRBV7-3,TRBJ2-1,TGTGCCAGCAGCCTTACTAGCACCAATGAGCAGTTCTTC,CASSLTSTNEQFF
.,16,.,TRBV27,TRBJ1-1,TGTGCCAGCAGTTTCTCGCAGGGTCAGGGGAACACTGAAGCTTTCTTT,CASSFSQGQGNTEAFF
few,13,.,TRBV7-9,TRBJ1-1,TGTGCCAGCAGCCCCACAGTGAACACTGAAGCTTTCTTT,CASSPTVNTEAFF
.,15,TRBD1,TRBV27,TRBJ1-2,TGTGCCAGCAGTTTATCCGGGACAGCAGGGGATGGCTACACCTTC,CASSLSGTAGDGYTF
.,15,.,TRBV6-1,TRBJ2-7,TGTGCCAGCAGTGATCGGGGGACCCCCACCTACGAGCAGTACTTC,CASSDRGTPTYEQYF
.,15,.,TRBV5-1,TRBJ1-1,TGCGCCAGCAGCTACGGGGGGACAATGAACACTGAAGCTTTCTTT,CASSYGGTMNTEAFF
.,15,.,TRBV2,TRBJ2-1,TGTGCCAGCAGTCCCCTGGGGACTCCCGGCGATGAGCAGTTCTTC,CASSPLGTPGDEQFF
.,17,.,TRBV18,TRBJ2-1,TGTGCCAGCTCAGCCCTAGCCCTCGGGGGAAATTACAATGAGCAGTTCTTC,CASSALALGGNYNEQFF
.,14,.,TRBV29-1,TRBJ1-2,TGCAGCGTTGAAGATCTGGAGACAGAGTATGGCTACACCTTC,CSVEDLETEYGYTF
.,18,.,TRBV6-1,TRBJ2-3,TGTGCCAGCAGTGAAGGGTGGGCGGGGCACACTAGCACAGATACGCAGTATTTT,CASSEGWAGHTSTDTQYF
.,15,TRBD1,TRBV24-1,TRBJ1-4,TGTGCCACCAGTGATTCCGGGACAGGCAACGAAAAACTGTTTTTT,CATSDSGTGNEKLFF
.,14,TRBD1,TRBV5-1,TRBJ2-1,TGCGCCAGCGCTCGACAGGGCGCGGACAATGAGCAGTTCTTC,CASARQGADNEQFF
.,12,.,TRBV19,TRBJ2-2,TGTGCCAGTATGCAGGGGTTCGGGGAGCTGTTTTTT,CASMQGFGELFF
.,14,.,TRBV2,TRBJ2-5,TGTGCCAGCAGCAAGAGACAGATCCAAGAGACCCAGTACTTC,CASSKRQIQETQYF
.,18,TRBD2,TRBV7-2,TRBJ2-3,TGTGCCAGCAGCCCAGAGGATCTAGCGGGGGTCCGTAAGGGTACGCAGTATTTT,CASSPEDLAGVRKGTQYF
.,12,TRBD1,TRBV28,TRBJ1-1,TGTGCCAGCAGTGGTCCGGGACAGGAAGCTTTCTTT,CASSGPGQEAFF
.,15,.,TRBV4-2,TRBJ2-3,TGTGCCAGCAGCCCAGACCTCCTCCCCCTAGAGGCGCAGTATTTT,CASSPDLLPLEAQYF
.,12,.,TRBV4-1,TRBJ2-2,TGCGCCAGCAGCCATGTCTCCGGGGAGCTGTTTTTT,CASSHVSGELFF
once,15,.,TRBV16,TRBJ2-2,TGTGCCAGCAGCCATGGGACTGCGAACACCGGGGAGCTGTTTTTT,CASSHGTANTGELFF
.,13,.,TRBV6-1,TRBJ1-2,TGTGCCAGCAGTGAACAGGAAGTCTATGGCTACACCTTC,CASSEQEVYGYTF
.,13,TRBD1,TRBV6-5,TRBJ2-7,TGTGCCAGCATTAAACAGGGGAAGAACGAGCAGTACTTC,CASIKQGKNEQYF
.,15,TRBD1,TRBV13,TRBJ1-1,TGTGCCAGCAGCGCGACGGGACAGGCGAACACTGAAGCTTTCTTT,CASSATGQANTEAFF
once,14,.,TRBV5-1,TRBJ2-5,TGCGCCAGCAGCTTGGTGTCAGGGGAAGAGACCCAGTACTTC,CASSLVSGEETQYF
.,12,.,TRBV19,TRBJ1-1,TGTGCCAGTAGTTTCCAACGAGATGAAGCTTTCTTT,CASSFQRDEAFF